This T cell receptor (beta chain) is from a study of control samples from healthy donors and cancer patients. Assay used: immunoSEQ multiplex PCR; TCRdb lists only in-frame clones, some missing. The table records approximately 84,000 clones, 82% of them present only once. The sequencing sample was made of blood. The source of this sequence is a woman in her sixties or seventies in good health.

CDR3 coding DNA: TGCGCCAGCAGCCCACTAGCGGGAGGGCAAGAGACCCAGTACTTC. Residues: CASSPLAGGQETQYF. J is TRBJ2-5 and V is TRBV4-1, with 13 bases identical to TRBD2. V gave up 4 bases and J gave up 2 bases; unmatched junction bases: 1. The germline V gene has CDR1 MGHRA and CDR2 YSYEKL. This CDR3 is built from 15 residues.